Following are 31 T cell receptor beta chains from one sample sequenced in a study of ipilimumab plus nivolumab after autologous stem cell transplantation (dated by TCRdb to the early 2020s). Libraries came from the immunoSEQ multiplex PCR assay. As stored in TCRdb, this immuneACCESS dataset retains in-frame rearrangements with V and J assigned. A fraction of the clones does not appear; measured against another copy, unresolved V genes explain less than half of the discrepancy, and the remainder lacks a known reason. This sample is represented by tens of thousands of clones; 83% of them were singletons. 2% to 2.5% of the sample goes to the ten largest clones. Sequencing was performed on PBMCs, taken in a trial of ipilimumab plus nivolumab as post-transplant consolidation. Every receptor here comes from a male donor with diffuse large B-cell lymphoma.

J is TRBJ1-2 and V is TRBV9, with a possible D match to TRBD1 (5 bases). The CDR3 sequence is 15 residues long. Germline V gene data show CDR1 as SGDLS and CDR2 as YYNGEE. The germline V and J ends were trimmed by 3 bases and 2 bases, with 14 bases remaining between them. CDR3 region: CASSAARAENYGYTF. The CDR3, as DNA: TGTGCCAGCAGCGCCGCCAGGGCCGAGAACTATGGCTACACCTTC.

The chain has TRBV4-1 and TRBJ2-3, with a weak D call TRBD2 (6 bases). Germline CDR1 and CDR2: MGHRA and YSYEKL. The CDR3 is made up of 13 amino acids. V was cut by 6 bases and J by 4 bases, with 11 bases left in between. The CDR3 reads CASSRDLADTQYF. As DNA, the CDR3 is TGCGCCAGCAGTCGGGACTTGGCAGATACGCAGTATTTT.

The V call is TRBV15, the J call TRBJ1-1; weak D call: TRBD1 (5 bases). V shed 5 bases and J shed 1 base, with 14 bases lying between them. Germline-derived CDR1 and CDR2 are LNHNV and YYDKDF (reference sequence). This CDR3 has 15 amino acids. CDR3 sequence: CATSGRGRPNTEAFF. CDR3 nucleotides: TGTGCCACCAGCGGACGGGGACGGCCGAACACTGAAGCTTTCTTT. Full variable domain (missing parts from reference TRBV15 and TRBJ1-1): DAMVIQNPRYQVTQFGKPVTLSCSQTLNHNVMYWYQQKSSQAPKLLFHYYDKDFNNEADTPDNFQSRRPNTSFCFLDIRSPGLGDTAMYLCATSGRGRPNTEAFFGQGTRLTVV.

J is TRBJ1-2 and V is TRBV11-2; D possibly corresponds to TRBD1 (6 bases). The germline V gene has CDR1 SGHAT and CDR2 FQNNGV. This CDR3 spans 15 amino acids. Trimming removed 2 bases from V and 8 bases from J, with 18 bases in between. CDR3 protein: CASSLLRTDSNGYTF. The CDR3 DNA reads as TGTGCCAGCAGCTTACTCCGGACAGACTCGAACGGCTACACCTTC.

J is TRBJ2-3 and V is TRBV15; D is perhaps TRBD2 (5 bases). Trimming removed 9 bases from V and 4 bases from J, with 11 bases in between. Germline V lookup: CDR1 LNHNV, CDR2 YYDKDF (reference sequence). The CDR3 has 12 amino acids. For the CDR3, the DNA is TGTGCCACAGGACTTAACGCAGATACGCAGTATTTT. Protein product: CATGLNADTQYF.

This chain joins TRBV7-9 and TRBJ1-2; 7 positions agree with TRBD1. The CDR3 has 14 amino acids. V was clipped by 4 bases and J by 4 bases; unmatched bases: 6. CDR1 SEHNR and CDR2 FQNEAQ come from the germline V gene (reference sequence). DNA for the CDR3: TGTGCCAGCAGCTATCGGGACAGAGCCTATGGCTACACCTTC. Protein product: CASSYRDRAYGYTF.

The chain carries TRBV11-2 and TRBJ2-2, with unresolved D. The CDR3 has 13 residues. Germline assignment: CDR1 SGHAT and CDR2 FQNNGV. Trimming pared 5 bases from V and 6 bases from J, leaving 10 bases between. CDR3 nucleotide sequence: TGTGCCAGCAGCCGTCGGGTGGCCGGGGAGCTGTTTTTT. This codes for CASSRRVAGELFF.

The CDR3 loop reads CASSVGGVSSYEQYF. As DNA, the CDR3 is TGTGCCAGCAGCGTAGGCGGGGTAAGCTCCTACGAGCAGTACTTC. The rearrangement uses TRBV9 and TRBJ2-7; D may be TRBD2 (6 bases). Germline CDR1 reads SGDLS; CDR2 reads YYNGEE. The CDR3 length is 15 residues. V lost 0 bases and J lost 0, with 10 bases in between.

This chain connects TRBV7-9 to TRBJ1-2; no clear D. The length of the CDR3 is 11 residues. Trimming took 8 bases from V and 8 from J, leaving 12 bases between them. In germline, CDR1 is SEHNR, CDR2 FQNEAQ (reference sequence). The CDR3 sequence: CASLSRWGYTF. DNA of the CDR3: TGTGCCAGCCTATCTAGGTGGGGCTACACCTTC.

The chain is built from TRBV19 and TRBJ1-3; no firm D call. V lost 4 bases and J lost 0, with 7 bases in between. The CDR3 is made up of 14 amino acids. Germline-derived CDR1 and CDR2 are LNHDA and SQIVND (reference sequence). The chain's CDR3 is CASSTVGSGNTIYF. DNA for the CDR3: TGTGCCAGTAGTACGGTAGGCTCTGGAAACACCATATATTTT.

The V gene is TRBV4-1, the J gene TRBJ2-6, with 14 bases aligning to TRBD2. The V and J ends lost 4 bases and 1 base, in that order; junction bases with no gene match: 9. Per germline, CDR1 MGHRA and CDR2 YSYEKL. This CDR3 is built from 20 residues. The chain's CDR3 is CASSLKLTSGGASGANVLTF. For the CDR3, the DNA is TGCGCCAGCAGCCTCAAATTGACTAGCGGGGGGGCTTCTGGGGCCAACGTCCTGACTTTC.

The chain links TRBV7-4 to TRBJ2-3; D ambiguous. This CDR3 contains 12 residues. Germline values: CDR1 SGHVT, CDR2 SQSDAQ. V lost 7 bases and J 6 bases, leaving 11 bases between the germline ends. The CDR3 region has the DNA TGTGCCAGCACCCTAGTAAGGGATACGCAGTATTTT. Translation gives CASTLVRDTQYF.

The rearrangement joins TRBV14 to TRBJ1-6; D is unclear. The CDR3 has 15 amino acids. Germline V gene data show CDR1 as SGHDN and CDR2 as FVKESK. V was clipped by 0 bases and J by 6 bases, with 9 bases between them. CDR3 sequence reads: CASSQERVGNSPLHF. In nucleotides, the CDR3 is TGTGCCAGCAGCCAAGAGAGGGTTGGTAATTCACCCCTCCACTTT. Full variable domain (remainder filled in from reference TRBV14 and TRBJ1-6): EAGVTQFPSHSVIEKGQTVTLRCDPISGHDNLYWYRRVMGKEIKFLLHFVKESKQDESGMPNNRFLAERTGGTYSTLKVQPAELEDSGVYFCASSQERVGNSPLHFGNGTRLTVT.

The CDR3 DNA reads TGTGCCAGCTCACCCGGGACGGACGTTTATGGCTACACCTTC. It encodes CASSPGTDVYGYTF. V usage is TRBV18 and J usage is TRBJ1-2, with D perhaps TRBD1 (5 bases). Germline CDR1 is KGHSH and CDR2 is LQKENI. Trimming cost V 3 bases and J 5 bases, with 13 bases left between them. CDR3 length: 14 amino acids.

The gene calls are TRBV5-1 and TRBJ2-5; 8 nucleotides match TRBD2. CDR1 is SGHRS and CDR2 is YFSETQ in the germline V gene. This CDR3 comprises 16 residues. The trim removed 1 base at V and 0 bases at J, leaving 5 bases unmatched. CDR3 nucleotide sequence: TGCGCCAGCAGCTTGATGGCTAGCGGGTACCAAGAGACCCAGTACTTC. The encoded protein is CASSLMASGYQETQYF. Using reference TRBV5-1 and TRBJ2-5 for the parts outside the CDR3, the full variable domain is KAGVTQTPRYLIKTRGQQVTLSCSPISGHRSVSWYQQTPGQGLQFLFEYFSETQRNKGNFPGRFSGRQFSNSRSEMNVSTLELGDSALYLCASSLMASGYQETQYFGPGTRLLVL.

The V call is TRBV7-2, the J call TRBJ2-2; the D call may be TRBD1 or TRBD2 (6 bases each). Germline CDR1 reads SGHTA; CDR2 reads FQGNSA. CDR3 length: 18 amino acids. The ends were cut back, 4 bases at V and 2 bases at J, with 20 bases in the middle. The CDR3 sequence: CASSYPRGLPSNTGELFF. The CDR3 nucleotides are TGTGCCAGCAGCTACCCTCGGGGGCTACCTTCAAACACCGGGGAGCTGTTTTTT.

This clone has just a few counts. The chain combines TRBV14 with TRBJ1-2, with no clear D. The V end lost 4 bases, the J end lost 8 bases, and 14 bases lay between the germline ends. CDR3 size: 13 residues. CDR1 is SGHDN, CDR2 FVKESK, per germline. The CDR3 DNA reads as TGTGCCAGCAGCCCCCGGCCAGAGTGGGGCTACACCTTC. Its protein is CASSPRPEWGYTF.

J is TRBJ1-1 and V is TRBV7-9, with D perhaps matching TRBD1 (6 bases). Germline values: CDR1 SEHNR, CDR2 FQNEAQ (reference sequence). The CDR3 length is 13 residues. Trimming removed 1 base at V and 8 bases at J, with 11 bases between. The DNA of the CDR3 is TGTGCCAGCAGCTTAGAGGTGGGGGCAGAAGCTTTCTTT. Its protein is CASSLEVGAEAFF.

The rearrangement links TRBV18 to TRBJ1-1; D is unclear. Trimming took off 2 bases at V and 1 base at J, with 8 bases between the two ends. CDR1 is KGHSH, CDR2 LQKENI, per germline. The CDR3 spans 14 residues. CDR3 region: CASSPGRANTEAFF. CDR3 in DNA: TGTGCCAGCTCACCAGGAAGGGCGAACACTGAAGCTTTCTTT.

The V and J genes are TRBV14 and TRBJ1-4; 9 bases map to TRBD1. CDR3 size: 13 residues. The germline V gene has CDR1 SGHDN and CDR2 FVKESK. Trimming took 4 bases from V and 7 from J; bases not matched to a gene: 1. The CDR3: CASSRDRAEKLFF. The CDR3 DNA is TGTGCCAGCAGCCGGGACAGGGCTGAAAAACTGTTTTTT. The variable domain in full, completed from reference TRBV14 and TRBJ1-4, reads EAGVTQFPSHSVIEKGQTVTLRCDPISGHDNLYWYRRVMGKEIKFLLHFVKESKQDESGMPNNRFLAERTGGTYSTLKVQPAELEDSGVYFCASSRDRAEKLFFGSGTQLSVL.

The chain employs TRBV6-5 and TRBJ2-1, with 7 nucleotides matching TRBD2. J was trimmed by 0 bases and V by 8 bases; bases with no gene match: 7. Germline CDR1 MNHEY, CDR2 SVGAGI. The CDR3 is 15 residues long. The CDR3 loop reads CASGRGDSSYNEQFF. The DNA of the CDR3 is TGTGCCAGCGGTCGGGGGGACTCCTCCTACAATGAGCAGTTCTTC.

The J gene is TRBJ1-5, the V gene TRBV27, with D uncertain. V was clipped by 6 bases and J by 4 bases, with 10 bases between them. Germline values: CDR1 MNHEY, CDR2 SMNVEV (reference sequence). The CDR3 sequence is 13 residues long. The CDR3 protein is CASSNTRNQPQHF. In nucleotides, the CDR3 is TGTGCCAGCAGCAATACAAGAAATCAGCCCCAGCATTTT.

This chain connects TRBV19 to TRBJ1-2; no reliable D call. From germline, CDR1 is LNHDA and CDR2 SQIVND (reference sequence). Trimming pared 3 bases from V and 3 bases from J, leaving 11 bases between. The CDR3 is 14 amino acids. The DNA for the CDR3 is TGTGCCAGTAGTATCGCAGGCTTTTACTATGGCTACACCTTC. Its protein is CASSIAGFYYGYTF.

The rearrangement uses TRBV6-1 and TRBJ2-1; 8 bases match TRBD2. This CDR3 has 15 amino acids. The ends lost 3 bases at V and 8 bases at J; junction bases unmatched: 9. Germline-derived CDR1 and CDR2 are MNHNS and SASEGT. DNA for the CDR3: TGTGCCAGCAGTGATGGGGCGGGGGGCCTGGATGAGCAGTTCTTC. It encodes CASSDGAGGLDEQFF.

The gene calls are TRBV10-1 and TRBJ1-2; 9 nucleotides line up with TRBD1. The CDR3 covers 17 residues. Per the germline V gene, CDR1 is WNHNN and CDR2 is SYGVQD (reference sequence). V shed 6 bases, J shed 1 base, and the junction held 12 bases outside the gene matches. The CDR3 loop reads CASRQDRGSLINYGYTF. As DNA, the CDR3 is TGCGCCAGCAGGCAGGACAGGGGAAGTCTCATTAACTATGGCTACACCTTC.

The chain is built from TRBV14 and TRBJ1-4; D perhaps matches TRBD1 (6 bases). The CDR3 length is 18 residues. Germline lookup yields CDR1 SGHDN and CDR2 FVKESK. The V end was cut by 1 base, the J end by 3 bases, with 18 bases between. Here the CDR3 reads CASSQGVGARRANEKLFF. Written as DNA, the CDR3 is TGTGCCAGCAGCCAAGGAGTGGGGGCGAGACGGGCTAATGAAAAACTGTTTTTT.

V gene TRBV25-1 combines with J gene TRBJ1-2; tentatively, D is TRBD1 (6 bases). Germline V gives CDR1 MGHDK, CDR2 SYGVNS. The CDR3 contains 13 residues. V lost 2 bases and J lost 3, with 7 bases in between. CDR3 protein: CASSEQGYYGYTF. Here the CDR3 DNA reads TGTGCCAGCAGTGAACAGGGGTACTATGGCTACACCTTC.

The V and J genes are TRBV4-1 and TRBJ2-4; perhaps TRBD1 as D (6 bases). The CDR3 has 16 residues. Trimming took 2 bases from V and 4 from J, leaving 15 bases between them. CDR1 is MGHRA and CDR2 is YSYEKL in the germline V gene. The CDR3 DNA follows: TGCGCCAGCAGCCAATCCTACCTCCAGGGGAAAAACATTCAGTACTTC. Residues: CASSQSYLQGKNIQYF.

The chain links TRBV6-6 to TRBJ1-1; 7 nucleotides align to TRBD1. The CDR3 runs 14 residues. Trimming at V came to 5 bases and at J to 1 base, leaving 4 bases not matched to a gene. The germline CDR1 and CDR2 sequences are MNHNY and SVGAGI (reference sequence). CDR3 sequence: CASSTRTGNTEAFF. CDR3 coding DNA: TGTGCCAGCAGTACACGGACAGGGAACACTGAAGCTTTCTTT.

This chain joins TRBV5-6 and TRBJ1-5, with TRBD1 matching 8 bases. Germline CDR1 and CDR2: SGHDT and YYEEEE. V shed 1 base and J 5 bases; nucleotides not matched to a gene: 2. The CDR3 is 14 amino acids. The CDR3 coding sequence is TGTGCCAGCAGCTTGACAGGGGGGCATCAGCCCCAGCATTTT. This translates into CASSLTGGHQPQHF.

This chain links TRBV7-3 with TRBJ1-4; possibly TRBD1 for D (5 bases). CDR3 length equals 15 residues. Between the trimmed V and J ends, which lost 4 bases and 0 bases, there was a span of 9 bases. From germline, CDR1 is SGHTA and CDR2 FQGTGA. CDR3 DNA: TGTGCCAGCAGCTCCGACAGAGCAACTAATGAAAAACTGTTTTTT. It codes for CASSSDRATNEKLFF.